The subject of this entry is one TCR beta chain. No antigen is known for it. Base qualities are missing; no much larger clone stands one base away. This sample was included in a study of T cell repertoires in cytomegalovirus infection (dated by TCRdb to the late 2010s). Study-level background: Peptide stimulations targeted recently identified HLA-C-restricted CMV epitopes, whose presentation resists viral immunomodulation, together with well-studied HLA-B-restricted epitopes. The HLA type of each donor mattered for the analysis, because public TCR beta signatures pointed to carriage of CMV infection along with the matching HLA type.

Study-wide conclusions, independent of this receptor: The ex vivo response was dominated by HLA-C-restricted CMV-specific TCR beta clonotypes, which also provided the single most frequent clonotype in two of eight donors. Carriers of CMV infection plus the relevant HLA type were discriminated by the cumulative frequency of public TCR beta family members in the study cohort and in an independent roughly 400-donor cohort.

For this chain, trimming is 2 bases at the V end and 5 bases at the J end, and the number of junction bases without a gene match is 7. Reading from cysteine to phenylalanine, the CDR3 counts 16 amino acids. Just the 48-base CDR3 DNA is kept, in frame starting at base 1. TCRdb names Illumina HiSeq 1500 as the instrument used. In TCRdb, the public reads were trimmed at Q25 with fastp and aligned with MiXCR, with productive beta chains retained. Rows are unified per CDR3 protein, each entry keeping the most common DNA and genes. Present in this sample are some 560,000 distinct CDR3 sequences, just under 40% of which were seen just once. The biggest ten clones account for 48% of the sample. The treatment or condition label corresponds to: in vitro stimulation with specific CMV peptide epitopes to enrich CMV-specific T cells.

The rearrangement joined TRBV12-3 or TRBV12-4 to TRBJ2-5; 11 junctional bases match TRBD2. The specimen was cultured PBMCs, collected from culture after CMV antigen stimulation. This receptor was obtained from a human donor in good health (CMV status not recorded). Some clones in this sample may be carry-over from other donors' samples. The CDR3 loop reads CASSLSGLAGGETQYF. DNA sequence: TGTGCCAGCAGTTTAAGTGGGCTAGCGGGGGGTGAGACCCAGTACTTC.